This T cell receptor beta chain is from a study of T cell responses to AZD1222 COVID-19 vaccine. General study findings and limits: Clonal diversity was possibly underestimated, and white British individuals and females predominated among donors. Reportedly, close to half of spike-specific TCRs are directed against unmutated variant regions. Repertoires were obtained only post-peak T cell response.

In the case of this clone: No antigen is known for it.

V was clipped by 4 bases and J by 4 bases; unmatched bases: 17. The V gene's germline CDR1 is LGHDT and CDR2 YNNKEL (reference sequence). CDR3 length: 19 residues. The protocol was immunoSEQ multiplex PCR, while the TCRdb copy is restricted to in-frame clones and leaves out a portion. The sample holds roughly 150,000 clones, more than 85% seen once. J is TRBJ2-7 and V is TRBV3-1 (or the pseudogene TRBV3-2); 12 bases line up with TRBD2. The starting material was peripheral blood, obtained on day 0 of AZD1222 vaccination. The clonotype was recovered from an adult in good health. The CDR3 here is CASSRRLAGEGKKAYEQYF. In DNA form, the CDR3 reads TGTGCCAGCAGCCGAAGACTAGCGGGAGAAGGAAAGAAGGCGTACGAGCAGTACTTC.